This T cell receptor (beta chain) was captured by sequencing in a study of blood T cell repertoires in COVID-19. For the study at large: Sample material is recorded as cDNA or gDNA derived from T cells, B-cell-depleted T cells, or PBMCs.

As originally analysed: Counts of nucleated cells, estimated from reference gene primer amplification, were obtained. Assay used: immunoSEQ multiplex PCR; TCRdb lists only in-frame clones, some missing. That table gives V, J and clone size, and the DNA gave D and trimming. The table has 75,000 or so clones, roughly 85% seen once. CDR1 and CDR2 from the germline V gene are SGHRS and YFSETQ. V was shortened by 1 base and J by 4 bases, with 10 bases between the two germline ends. The CDR3 is 14 residues long. The sequenced sample consisted of peripheral blood. The TCR comes from a woman of 80 years or more with active or convalescent COVID-19. The rearrangement joins TRBV5-1 to TRBJ2-3, with D possibly matching TRBD1 (6 bases). In DNA form, the CDR3 reads TGCGCCAGCAGCTTGACAGGGTATGCAGATACGCAGTATTTT. This encodes CASSLTGYADTQYF.